The rows below give T cell receptor beta chains drawn from one sample of a study of blood T cell repertoires in COVID-19. TCRdb's table, derived via immunoSEQ multiplex PCR, lists solely in-frame clones and lacks some. The top ten hold approximately 1.2% of the sample, which has about 210,000 clones, 92% seen once. Source material: peripheral blood. Source of these receptors: a man under 40 with acute or convalescent COVID-19. The conserved cysteine and the conserved F or W are not part of the CDR3 here. The D gene is left open where the match is weak. Only part of the rows carry a size: once, few, many, or a class if the clone is expanded.

CDR3aa	abundance	len	v_gene	j_gene	d_gene
ASSHPGQVSYEQY	NA	13	TRBV19	TRBJ2-7	TRBD1
ASTRRAGGKTEAF	NA	13	TRBV28	TRBJ1-1	TRBD1
ATSRKQGDTQY	NA	11	TRBV15	TRBJ2-3	TRBD1
ATSDAGASSGNTIY	NA	14	TRBV24-1	TRBJ1-3	NA
ASSPQGVSNQPQH	NA	13	TRBV6-6	TRBJ1-5	NA
ASSRTSYEQY	NA	10	TRBV3-1/TRBV3-2	TRBJ2-7	NA
ASSQDVAGFGYT	NA	12	TRBV3-1/TRBV3-2	TRBJ1-2	NA
ASSLGQGFSPLH	NA	12	TRBV28	TRBJ1-6	TRBD1
ASSYSSYNEQF	NA	11	TRBV6-5	TRBJ2-1	NA
ASTVSGSSDTQY	NA	12	TRBV19	TRBJ2-3	TRBD2
ASCQGVPQH	NA	9	TRBV28	TRBJ1-5	NA
ASSLAGGQGVGIQY	NA	14	TRBV11-1	TRBJ2-4	TRBD1
ASRGQGKQNTIY	NA	12	TRBV2	TRBJ1-3	TRBD1
ASSSRDSDQPQH	NA	12	TRBV13	TRBJ1-5	TRBD1
ASSETGRPGYGYT	NA	13	TRBV5-4	TRBJ1-2	TRBD1
AWSDLAYQPQH	NA	11	TRBV30	TRBJ1-5	NA
ASSTGGSGNTIY	NA	12	TRBV18	TRBJ1-3	TRBD1
AWSVRGRTEAF	NA	11	TRBV30	TRBJ1-1	NA
ASSKEGHPWRYNSPLH	NA	16	TRBV21-1	TRBJ1-6	NA
ASSFQRGERSTDTQY	NA	15	TRBV5-1	TRBJ2-3	TRBD2
ASSVDRVNRNTEAF	NA	14	TRBV5-1	TRBJ1-1	TRBD1
ASSSITGGVNSPLH	NA	14	TRBV9	TRBJ1-6	TRBD1
ASSLNLAGETQY	NA	12	TRBV5-6	TRBJ2-5	TRBD2
ASSSSRRGSQPQH	NA	13	TRBV7-8	TRBJ1-5	NA
ASSLLWGVGSGANVLT	NA	16	TRBV7-8	TRBJ2-6	NA
ASSLGLAGTNEQF	few	13	TRBV11-3	TRBJ2-1	TRBD2
ASSGEREQPQH	NA	11	TRBV2	TRBJ1-5	NA
ASSRAGGTDTQY	NA	12	TRBV7-9	TRBJ2-3	NA
ASRPGSDLLEQY	NA	12	TRBV27	TRBJ2-7	NA
ASSLETGNRGYT	NA	12	TRBV5-1	TRBJ1-2	NA
ASSLTGARYGYT	NA	12	TRBV25-1	TRBJ1-2	TRBD1
ATSGRPSTDTQY	NA	12	TRBV24-1	TRBJ2-3	NA
SASDEDIYTGELF	few	13	TRBV20-1	TRBJ2-2	NA
ASRGGQGLTGELF	NA	13	TRBV5-1	TRBJ2-2	TRBD1
ASSRTGATLD	NA	10	TRBV3-1/TRBV3-2	TRBJ1-2	TRBD1
ASTPRWQVTDTQY	NA	13	TRBV28	TRBJ2-3	NA
ASSFTLGGNTEAF	NA	13	TRBV27	TRBJ1-1	NA
AIRDRAGTEAF	once	11	TRBV10-3	TRBJ1-1	TRBD1
ASSIRGGRNGELF	NA	13	TRBV7-9	TRBJ2-2	TRBD2
ASRERVGTQY	once	10	TRBV6-6	TRBJ2-5	NA
ASSPPLTDTQY	NA	11	TRBV5-1	TRBJ2-3	NA
ASSLNLAGNTGELF	NA	14	TRBV5-1	TRBJ2-2	TRBD2
ASSLGDSRYYEQY	NA	13	TRBV28	TRBJ2-7	TRBD1
ASHGLAGANEQF	NA	12	TRBV3-1/TRBV3-2	TRBJ2-1	TRBD2
ASRPQGTGELF	once	11	TRBV6-4	TRBJ2-2	NA